The 22 T cell receptor beta chains presented below share a single source sample, sequenced in a study of cytomegalovirus exposure and HLA in healthy donors. PCR involved 60 Vbeta and 13 Jbeta primers. Method: immunoSEQ multiplex PCR; TCRdb's copy keeps in-frame clones and lacks some. The sample shows 65,000 to 70,000 clones, 85% to 90% of them seen only once. The sequencing sample was made of PBMCs. The receptors come from a woman aged 25 to 39 in good health and CMV-seropositive.

The chain carries TRBV7-9 and TRBJ2-1, with D perhaps TRBD2 (6 bases). The CDR3 covers 17 residues. Germline CDR1 SEHNR, CDR2 FQNEAQ (reference sequence). Trimming took off 5 bases at V and 4 bases at J, with 21 bases between the two ends. The DNA for the CDR3 is TGTGCCAGCAGCCCCCCTGCCATGGCGGGAACGTACAATGAGCAGTTCTTC. It specifies CASSPPAMAGTYNEQFF.

This rearrangement joins TRBV5-8 to TRBJ1-2; perhaps TRBD1 as D (5 bases). The CDR3 is made up of 13 amino acids. The V and J ends lost 4 bases and 4 bases respectively, with 11 bases between them. Germline assignment: CDR1 SGHTS and CDR2 YDEGEE. Written as DNA, the CDR3 is TGTGCCAGCAGCCCCCGACAGTTCTATGGCTACACCTTC. Translated: CASSPRQFYGYTF.

The V and J genes are TRBV1 and TRBJ2-1; the listed D gene, TRBD2, was not tested against the DNA. TRBV1 is tagged as a pseudogene. The CDR3 extends over 17 amino acids. The CDR3 loop reads CTSSQDSGLPSYNEQFF. The CDR3 DNA reads as TGCACCAGCAGCCAAGATTCTGGACTCCCCTCCTACAATGAGCAGTTCTTC.

This chain joins TRBV7-8 and TRBJ2-6, with 9 bases fitting TRBD1. Trimming took 1 base from V and 2 from J; bases not matched to a gene: 3. This CDR3 is 17 amino acids long. Per the germline V gene, CDR1 is SGHVS and CDR2 is FQNEAQ. The CDR3 DNA reads TGTGCCAGCAGCTTAGTTAGGACAGGGGCTGGGGCCAACGTCCTGACTTTC. It codes for CASSLVRTGAGANVLTF. Supplemented by reference TRBV7-8 and TRBJ2-6, the full variable domain reads GAGVSQSPRYKVAKRGQDVALRCDPISGHVSLFWYQQALGQGPEFLTYFQNEAQLDKSGLPSDRFFAERPEGSVSTLKIQRTQQEDSAVYLCASSLVRTGAGANVLTFGAGSRLTVL.

Notes on this clone: Germline and junction disagree at one end, which may indicate a read error. The chain joins TRBV7-9 to TRBJ1-2; TRBD1 matches at 8 bases. This CDR3 spans 13 amino acids. Germline lookup yields CDR1 SEHNR and CDR2 FQNEAQ (reference sequence). The DNA of the CDR3 is TGTGCCAGCAGCTCGGGACAGGTCTATGGCTACCCCTTC. Amino acid sequence: CASSSGQVYGYPF.

J is TRBJ2-7 and V is TRBV28; 7 bases are shared with TRBD1. The CDR3 consists of 13 residues. The germline CDR1 and CDR2 sequences are MDHEN and SYDVKM. Unmatched junction bases numbered 2, after V lost 4 bases and J lost 2 bases. The CDR3 is CASSYTGAYEQYF. The CDR3 DNA follows: TGTGCCAGCAGTTATACAGGGGCCTACGAGCAGTACTTC.

V and J are TRBV4-2 and TRBJ1-1; a possible D gene is TRBD1 (5 bases). This CDR3 is built from 15 residues. V lost 0 bases to trimming and J lost 1 base, with 9 bases between them. The germline gives CDR1 LGHNA, CDR2 YNFKEQ. The CDR3 spells CASSQEVGPNTEAFF. Here the CDR3 DNA reads TGTGCCAGCAGCCAAGAAGTGGGGCCGAACACTGAAGCTTTCTTT.

The chain has TRBV7-6 and TRBJ2-1, with 9 bases aligning to TRBD2. The germline gives CDR1 SGHVS, CDR2 FNYEAQ. V was clipped by 5 bases and J by 2 bases; unmatched bases: 4. The CDR3 runs 15 residues. The CDR3 DNA reads as TGTGCCAGCAGCATACTAGCGGGTCCCTACAATGAGCAGTTCTTC. Translated, it gives CASSILAGPYNEQFF.

This rearrangement joins TRBV29-1 to TRBJ2-3; D might be TRBD2 (5 bases). Germline-derived CDR1 and CDR2 are SQVTM and ANQGSEA. V was pared by 3 bases and J by 4 bases, with 14 bases between. The CDR3 loop spans 14 amino acids. The CDR3 bases are TGCAGCGTTGAGGTAGTCTCTAGCCCAGATACGCAGTATTTT. Translated: CSVEVVSSPDTQYF.

The V call is TRBV7-2, the J call TRBJ2-1; 13 bases agree with TRBD2. Germline V lookup: CDR1 SGHTA, CDR2 FQGNSA. The CDR3 length is 16 residues. The V segment lost 5 bases and the J segment 4 bases; nucleotides outside the gene matches: 5. CDR3 nucleotides: TGTGCCAGCAGCAGGGGACTAGCGGGAAATTACAATGAGCAGTTCTTC. Its translation is CASSRGLAGNYNEQFF.

The genes are TRBV13 and TRBJ2-6; D remains ambiguous. The CDR3 extends over 16 amino acids. Deletions cut 7 bases from V and 4 bases from J, with 17 bases between. The germline gives CDR1 PRHDT, CDR2 FYEKMQ (reference sequence). CDR3 sequence: CASKFTRVAGANVLTF. The CDR3 bases are TGTGCCAGCAAATTCACCCGGGTGGCAGGGGCCAACGTCCTGACTTTC.

The chain carries TRBV29-1 and TRBJ2-1; D unclear. From germline, CDR1 is SQVTM and CDR2 ANQGSEA. Trimming shortened V by 4 bases and J by 2 bases, and 6 bases separated the two germline ends. The CDR3 spans 12 residues. The CDR3 is CSVGLAYNEQFF. The CDR3 DNA reads TGCAGCGTTGGTTTAGCCTACAATGAGCAGTTCTTC.

V gene TRBV9 combines with J gene TRBJ1-2; 8 bases map to TRBD1. The CDR3 loop spans 12 amino acids. The germline gives CDR1 SGDLS, CDR2 YYNGEE. V was pared by 4 bases and J by 8 bases, with 4 bases of the junction left unmatched. Here the CDR3 DNA reads TGTGCCAGCAGCCCCGGACAGGGCGGCTACACCTTC. Encoded protein: CASSPGQGGYTF.

This chain links TRBV18 with TRBJ1-1; perhaps TRBD1 as D (6 bases). The CDR3 sequence is 12 residues long. Trimming removed 3 bases from V and 11 bases from J, with 13 bases in between. Germline CDR1 reads KGHSH; CDR2 reads LQKENI. CDR3 region: CASSPNRVDAFF. The CDR3 DNA is TGTGCCAGCTCACCTAACAGGGTAGATGCTTTCTTT.

The chain carries TRBV2 and TRBJ2-5, with a weak D call TRBD2 (7 bases). This CDR3 region has 14 residues. Germline V CDR1 and CDR2: SNHLY, FYNNEI. Trimming left V 7 bases short and J 5 bases short, with 17 bases between. The CDR3 spells CASKQGWGGETQYF. CDR3 DNA sequence: TGTGCCAGCAAACAGGGATGGGGAGGGGAGACCCAGTACTTC.

V is TRBV5-1 and J is TRBJ2-1; D is possibly TRBD2 (5 bases). This CDR3 comprises 18 residues. V lost 0 bases, J lost 0 bases, and 16 bases lay in between. From germline, CDR1 is SGHRS and CDR2 YFSETQ. The CDR3 DNA sequence: TGCGCCAGCAGCTTGGATTCCAGCGGTTCCCGCTCCTACAATGAGCAGTTCTTC. Amino acid sequence: CASSLDSSGSRSYNEQFF.

The J gene is TRBJ2-7, the V gene TRBV7-6; D uncertain. Trimming took 5 bases from V and 1 from J, leaving 9 bases between them. The germline V gene has CDR1 SGHVS and CDR2 FNYEAQ. CDR3 length: 13 residues. The CDR3 sequence: CASSPGLSYEQYF. The CDR3 DNA sequence: TGTGCCAGCAGCCCAGGATTATCCTACGAGCAGTACTTC. Full variable domain (remainder filled in from reference TRBV7-6 and TRBJ2-7): GAGVSQSPRYKVTKRGQDVALRCDPISGHVSLYWYRQALGQGPEFLTYFNYEAQQDKSGLPNDRFSAERPEGSISTLTIQRTEQRDSAMYRCASSPGLSYEQYFGPGTRLTVT.

This clone was recorded once. The chain recombines TRBV15 with TRBJ1-5; D unclear. Deletions cut 1 base from V and 0 bases from J, with 7 bases between. Germline V gene sequence: CDR1 LNHNV, CDR2 YYDKDF (reference sequence). The CDR3 spans 15 residues. The CDR3, as DNA: TGTGCCACCAGCAGAGGGGGAGTTAGCAATCAGCCCCAGCATTTT. As protein: CATSRGGVSNQPQHF.

V is TRBV5-5 and J is TRBJ2-7, with TRBD2 as a possible D gene (7 bases). V gave up 0 bases and J gave up 3 bases, with 16 bases separating them. The CDR3 has 16 amino acids. Germline V lookup: CDR1 SGHKS, CDR2 YYEKEE (reference sequence). CDR3 protein: CASSLGIGGRRYEQYF. The CDR3 DNA follows: TGTGCCAGCAGCTTGGGGATCGGGGGGCGCCGCTACGAGCAGTACTTC. Based on the CDR3 plus reference TRBV5-5 and TRBJ2-7, the full variable domain is DAGVTQSPTHLIKTRGQQVTLRCSPISGHKSVSWYQQVLGQGPQFIFQYYEKEERGRGNFPDRFSARQFPNYSSELNVNALLLGDSALYLCASSLGIGGRRYEQYFGPGTRLTVT.

This chain connects TRBV5-5 to TRBJ2-7, with D possibly TRBD2 on 6 matching bases. This CDR3 has 13 amino acids. Germline V gene data show CDR1 as SGHKS and CDR2 as YYEKEE (reference sequence). V lost 9 bases, J lost 3 bases, and 16 bases lay in between. CDR3 DNA sequence: TGTGCCACCCCCACCGGGGGATACTACGAGCAGTACTTC. Translation gives CATPTGGYYEQYF.

This chain connects TRBV5-4 to TRBJ2-3; D ambiguous. The CDR3 contains 13 residues. The germline V gene encodes CDR1 SGHNT and CDR2 YYREEE (reference sequence). The V end was cut by 0 bases, the J end by 4 bases, with 6 bases between. The CDR3 loop reads CASSLGAADTQYF. CDR3 DNA sequence: TGTGCCAGCAGCTTGGGAGCCGCAGATACGCAGTATTTT.

The chain carries TRBV4-1 and TRBJ2-7; TRBD1 might be the D (5 bases). With 3 bases removed from V and 5 bases from J, the gap between germline ends came to 20 bases. CDR1 MGHRA and CDR2 YSYEKL come from the germline V gene. The CDR3 consists of 16 residues. Here the CDR3 DNA reads TGCGCCAGCAGCCAGTATGGGGCTGCCGTGGTAGACGAGCAGTACTTC. It is translated as CASSQYGAAVVDEQYF.